This TCR beta chain was identified during a study of quantifying T cell responses using KT2 cells. The wider study: cDNA was made from DNase-treated RNA using alpha and beta constant primers. Notes on the study in general: KT2 sequence counts showed saturation when very many KT2 cells were spiked in.

The V end lost 8 bases, the J end lost 0 bases, and 10 bases lay between the germline ends. This CDR3 contains 13 residues. Germline V CDR1 and CDR2: SGHVS, FNYEAQ. The cDNA 3' end received a ligated oligonucleotide with a UMI. An equimolar mix of RC1.1 and RC1.2 primed the beta chain across TRBC1 and TRBC2. Starting with the second PCR, alpha and beta TCR chains went through separate processing. MiXCR, applied by TCRdb to the UMI-ligation and nested PCR reads, yields one record per CDR3 protein. The sample includes roughly 51,000 distinct CDR3 sequences, more than 9% seen only once; the top ten take about 9.7%. The sample is PBMC spiked with counted cells of clone KT2. About this clonotype itself: Its antigen is as yet unknown.

The specimen was PBMCs spiked with cells of the T cell clone KT2. This TCR derives from a human donor. The chain has TRBV7-6 and TRBJ1-1, with D tentatively TRBD1 (5 bases). CDR3 DNA: TGTGCCAGCCGCGAGGGGATGAACACTGAAGCTTTCTTT. It is translated as CASREGMNTEAFF.